The 16 T cell receptor beta chains presented below share a single source sample, sequenced in a study of human T cells and chemical hapten exposure. This sample's time point: patch test 1, 2 weeks after DPC sensitization. This sample's treatment: therapeutic diphenylcyclopropenone sensitization with weekly scalp DPC. TCRdb re-called the RACE reads through MiXCR, storing one row per CDR3 protein. The sample gives under 200,000 distinct CDR3 sequences, about 14% of which show up once; 1.7% is in the top ten. The specimen was whole blood, collected in connection with sensitization to the hapten diphenylcyclopropenone (DPC). These receptor sequences come from a woman aged 25 to 39 with alopecia areata. Some clones in this sample may be carry-over from other donors' samples.

This clonotype was seen at least ten times. The chain links TRBV28 to TRBJ2-2, with D tentatively TRBD1 (6 bases). This CDR3 has 15 residues. The ends were cut back, 6 bases at V and 4 bases at J, with 15 bases in the middle. CDR1 and CDR2 (germline): MDHEN, SYDVKM. The chain's CDR3 is CASRTGTWFTGELFF. In DNA, the CDR3 is TGTGCCAGCAGGACCGGGACATGGTTCACCGGGGAGCTGTTTTTT.

This chain joins TRBV14 and TRBJ2-6; D may be TRBD2 (6 bases). This CDR3 has 14 residues. Trimming cost V 3 bases and J 4 bases, with 7 bases left between them. Germline-derived CDR1 and CDR2 are SGHDN and FVKESK. In DNA, the CDR3 is TGTGCCAGCAGCCAGCGGGGAGGGGCCAACGTCCTGACTTTC. Translated, it gives CASSQRGGANVLTF.

The rearrangement uses TRBV28 and TRBJ2-7; weak D call: TRBD2 (5 bases). V lost 5 bases and J 3 bases, leaving 17 bases between the germline ends. This CDR3 spans 15 amino acids. CDR1 and CDR2 (germline): MDHEN, SYDVKM. The DNA for the CDR3 is TGTGCCAGCAGTGCAGAGGGATCTCTTTTCTACGAGCAGTACTTC. Residues: CASSAEGSLFYEQYF.

In its sample, this clonotype was seen many times. The gene calls are TRBV20-1 and TRBJ2-1, with D uncertain. Germline lookup yields CDR1 DFQATT and CDR2 SNEGSKA (reference sequence). Trimming pared 0 bases from V and 2 bases from J, leaving 5 bases between. The CDR3 has 13 residues. The CDR3 protein is CSAREGTYNEQFF. For the CDR3, the DNA is TGCAGTGCTAGAGAGGGGACCTACAATGAGCAGTTCTTC.

A few counts support this clonotype. The V gene is TRBV12-3 or TRBV12-4, the J gene TRBJ1-2, with D possibly matching TRBD1 (6 bases). The CDR3 is 15 residues long. V dropped 2 bases and J dropped 1 base, with 11 bases sitting between them. The CDR3 loop reads CASSLKDRSNYGYTF. DNA for the CDR3: TGTGCCAGCAGTTTAAAGGACAGAAGTAACTATGGCTACACCTTC.

The chain employs TRBV20-1 and TRBJ1-5, with D unclear. Trimming cost V 4 bases and J 4 bases, with 8 bases left between them. The length of the CDR3 is 12 residues. The germline CDR1 and CDR2 sequences are DFQATT and SNEGSKA (reference sequence). The CDR3 spells CSATDGNQPQHF. The CDR3 coding sequence is TGCAGTGCTACGGACGGGAATCAGCCCCAGCATTTT.

The chain is built from TRBV7-6 and TRBJ2-3; tentative D call: TRBD1 (6 bases). There are 15 residues in the CDR3. CDR1 SGHVS and CDR2 FNYEAQ come from the germline V gene. V shed 1 base and J shed 2 bases, with 10 bases lying between them. DNA of the CDR3: TGTGCCAGCAGCTTAGTAGACAGGACCACAGATACGCAGTATTTT. Protein product: CASSLVDRTTDTQYF. The whole variable domain, remainder taken from reference TRBV7-6 and TRBJ2-3, is GAGVSQSPRYKVTKRGQDVALRCDPISGHVSLYWYRQALGQGPEFLTYFNYEAQQDKSGLPNDRFSAERPEGSISTLTIQRTEQRDSAMYRCASSLVDRTTDTQYFGPGTRLTVL.

This clonotype was picked up a small number of times. J is TRBJ2-2 and V is TRBV11-3; D ambiguous. Trimming stripped 5 bases from V and 6 bases from J, with 10 bases between. The CDR3 consists of 13 residues. The germline CDR1 and CDR2 sequences are SGHNT and YENEEA. The DNA for the CDR3 is TGTGCCAGCAGCAGCACCCGATCCGGGGAGCTGTTTTTT. Residues: CASSSTRSGELFF.

This clonotype was observed a handful of times. V and J are TRBV19 and TRBJ2-3; perhaps TRBD2 as D (6 bases). Germline CDR1 and CDR2: LNHDA and SQIVND (reference sequence). V lost 5 bases, J lost 8 bases, and 17 bases lay in between. CDR3 length equals 14 residues. CDR3 sequence: CASSSGTWEVTQYF. The CDR3 DNA is TGTGCCAGTAGTTCCGGGACTTGGGAGGTTACGCAGTATTTT.

The chain combines TRBV12-3 or TRBV12-4 with TRBJ2-1; tentatively, D is TRBD2 (6 bases). This CDR3 has 15 residues. The germline V and J ends were trimmed by 5 bases and 8 bases, with 19 bases remaining between them. For the CDR3, the DNA is TGTGCCAGCAGTCACCGGGACTCCGGTCGGGATGAGCAGTTCTTC. Residues: CASSHRDSGRDEQFF.

The CDR3 DNA sequence: TGTGCCATAACAACGGGCTATGGCTACACCTTC. Its protein product is CAITTGYGYTF. The chain has TRBV28 and TRBJ1-2; D is ambiguous. The V end lost 10 bases, the J end lost 4 bases, and 10 bases lay between the germline ends. Germline V CDR1 and CDR2: MDHEN, SYDVKM. The CDR3 has 11 amino acids.

The rearrangement joins TRBV9 to TRBJ1-3; unclear D gene. Germline V gives CDR1 SGDLS, CDR2 YYNGEE. Trimming left V 0 bases short and J 4 bases short, with 5 bases between. The CDR3 covers 13 residues. Written as DNA, the CDR3 is TGTGCCAGCAGCGTAGATGCGGGAAACACCATATATTTT. It codes for CASSVDAGNTIYF.

The chain joins TRBV30 to TRBJ2-7, with TRBD1 identical over 9 bases. Germline values: CDR1 GTSNPN, CDR2 SVGIG (reference sequence). The CDR3 extends over 13 amino acids. The junction had 4 bases not matched to a gene; V was cut back by 2 bases and J by 5 bases. The DNA for the CDR3 is TGTGCCTGGAGTCGGGACAGGGTACACGAGCAGTACTTC. It yields the protein CAWSRDRVHEQYF. Full variable domain (remainder filled in from reference TRBV30 and TRBJ2-7): SQTIHQWPATLVQPVGSPLSLECTVEGTSNPNLYWYRQAAGRGLQLLFYSVGIGQISSEVPQNLSASRPQDRQFILSSKKLLLSDSGFYLCAWSRDRVHEQYFGPGTRLTVT.

This clonotype was seen a few times. The V gene is TRBV6-6, the J gene TRBJ1-1, with D possibly being TRBD1 (5 bases). V gave up 10 bases and J gave up 2 bases, with 8 bases separating them. Per germline, CDR1 MNHNY and CDR2 SVGAGI (reference sequence). CDR3 length equals 11 residues. The CDR3 here is CATRANTEAFF. For the CDR3, the DNA is TGTGCCACCAGGGCCAACACTGAAGCTTTCTTT.

This clonotype was seen repeatedly, ten times or more. The chain employs TRBV21-1 and TRBJ2-2; the D call of TRBD1 is as the table states it, not checked on the DNA. TRBV21-1 is a recognized pseudogene. CDR3 size: 18 residues. The CDR3 DNA reads TGTGCCAGCAGCAAAGAGTACGCGGGGCTGAAGAACACCGGGGAGCTGTTTTTT. It is translated as CASSKEYAGLKNTGELFF.

The rearrangement joins TRBV24-1 to TRBJ2-3; 8 bases match TRBD1. Germline V gene lookup returns CDR1 KGHDR and CDR2 SFDVKD. The CDR3 totals 13 residues. V trimming: 10 bases; J trimming: 0 bases; junction bases outside the gene matches: 2. This CDR3 is CATWDRSTDTQYF. In nucleotides, the CDR3 is TGTGCCACTTGGGACAGGAGCACAGATACGCAGTATTTT.